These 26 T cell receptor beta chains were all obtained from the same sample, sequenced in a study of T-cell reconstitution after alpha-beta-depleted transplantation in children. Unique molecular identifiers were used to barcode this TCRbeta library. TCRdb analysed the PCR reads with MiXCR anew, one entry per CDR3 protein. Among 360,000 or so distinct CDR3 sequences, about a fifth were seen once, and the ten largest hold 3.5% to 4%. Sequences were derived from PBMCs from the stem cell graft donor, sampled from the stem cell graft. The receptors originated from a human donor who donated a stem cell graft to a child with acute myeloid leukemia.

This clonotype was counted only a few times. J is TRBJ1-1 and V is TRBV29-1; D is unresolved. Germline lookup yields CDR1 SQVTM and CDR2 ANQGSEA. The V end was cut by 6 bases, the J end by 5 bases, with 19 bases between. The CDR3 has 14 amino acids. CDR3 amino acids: CSVGPSPERTEAFF. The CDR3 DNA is TGCAGCGTCGGCCCTTCCCCCGAGAGGACTGAAGCTTTCTTT.

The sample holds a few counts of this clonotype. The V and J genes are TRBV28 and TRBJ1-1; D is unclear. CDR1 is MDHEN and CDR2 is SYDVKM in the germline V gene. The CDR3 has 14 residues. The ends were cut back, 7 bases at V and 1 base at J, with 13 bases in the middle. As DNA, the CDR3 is TGTGCCAGCACCCTATCCGCAGGGAACACTGAAGCTTTCTTT. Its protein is CASTLSAGNTEAFF.

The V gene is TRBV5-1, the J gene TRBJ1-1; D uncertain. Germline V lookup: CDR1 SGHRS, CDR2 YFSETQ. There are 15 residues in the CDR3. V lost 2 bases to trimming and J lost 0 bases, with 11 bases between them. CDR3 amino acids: CASSLVADMNTEAFF. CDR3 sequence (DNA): TGCGCCAGCAGCTTAGTCGCGGATATGAACACTGAAGCTTTCTTT.

The CDR3 nucleotides read TGTGCCAGCAGTTACAGGGGTGACACTGAAGCTTTCTTT. Protein sequence: CASSYRGDTEAFF. This sequence joins TRBV6-2 or TRBV6-3 and TRBJ1-1; TRBD1 is a possible D gene (5 bases). Per germline, CDR1 MNHEY and CDR2 SVGEGT. Between the trimmed V and J ends, which lost 2 bases and 3 bases, there was a span of 7 bases. CDR3 length equals 13 residues.

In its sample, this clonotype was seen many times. CDR3 loop: CSARDTPGGSGSNEQFF. CDR3 in DNA: TGCAGTGCTAGAGATACCCCTGGTGGTAGCGGCTCCAATGAGCAGTTCTTC. This sequence joins TRBV20-1 and TRBJ2-1; possible D gene TRBD2, 6 bases. The CDR3 runs to 17 residues. V was pared by 0 bases and J by 6 bases, with 21 bases between. The germline gives CDR1 DFQATT, CDR2 SNEGSKA (reference sequence).

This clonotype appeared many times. The CDR3 DNA reads TGTGCCAGCAGTTTCGATGTAGGAATGGTTTACAATCAGCCCCAGCATTTT. It translates to CASSFDVGMVYNQPQHF. The gene calls are TRBV12-3 or TRBV12-4 and TRBJ1-5, with D hard to call. The V gene lost 3 bases and the J gene lost 3 bases, with 18 bases spanning the gap. The CDR3 consists of 17 residues.

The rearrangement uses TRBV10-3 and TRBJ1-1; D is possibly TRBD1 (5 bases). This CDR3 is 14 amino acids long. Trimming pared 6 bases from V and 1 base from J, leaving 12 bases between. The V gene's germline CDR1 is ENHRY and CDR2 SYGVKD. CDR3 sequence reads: CAIRGREGNTEAFF. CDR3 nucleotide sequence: TGTGCCATCAGGGGGCGGGAGGGGAACACTGAAGCTTTCTTT.

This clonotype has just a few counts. The CDR3 nucleotides are TGCAGTGCTAGAGGGGGCGGGGCAGGCGATACGCAGTATTTT. It is translated as CSARGGGAGDTQYF. V usage is TRBV20-1 and J usage is TRBJ2-3, with D possibly matching TRBD2 (6 bases). This CDR3 is 14 amino acids long. Germline values: CDR1 DFQATT, CDR2 SNEGSKA (reference sequence). V lost 1 base to trimming and J lost 6 bases, with 14 bases between them.

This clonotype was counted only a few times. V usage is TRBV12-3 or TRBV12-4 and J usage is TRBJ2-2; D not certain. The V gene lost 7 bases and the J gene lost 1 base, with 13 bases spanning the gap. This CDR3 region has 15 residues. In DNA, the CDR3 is TGTGCCAGCACCCCGTTGGGGAAGAACACCGGGGAGCTGTTTTTT. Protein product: CASTPLGKNTGELFF.

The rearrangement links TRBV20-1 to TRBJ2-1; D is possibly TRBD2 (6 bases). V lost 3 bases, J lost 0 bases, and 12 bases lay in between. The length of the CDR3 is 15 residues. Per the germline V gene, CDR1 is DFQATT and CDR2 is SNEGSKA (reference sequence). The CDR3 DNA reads TGCAGTGCTAGTGGCGGGACCTACTCCTACAATGAGCAGTTCTTC. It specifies CSASGGTYSYNEQFF.

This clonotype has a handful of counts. The CDR3 loop reads CSASGQGYGYTF. In nucleotides, the CDR3 is TGCAGTGCTAGCGGACAGGGGTATGGCTACACCTTC. J is TRBJ1-2 and V is TRBV20-1; TRBD1 agrees at 9 bases. The germline CDR1 and CDR2 sequences are DFQATT and SNEGSKA (reference sequence). V was pared by 3 bases and J by 5 bases, with 1 base of the junction left unmatched. The CDR3 loop spans 12 amino acids.

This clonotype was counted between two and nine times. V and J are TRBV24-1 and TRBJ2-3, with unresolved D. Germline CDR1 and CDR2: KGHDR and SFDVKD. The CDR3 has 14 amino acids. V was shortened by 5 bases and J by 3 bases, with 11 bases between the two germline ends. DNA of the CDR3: TGTGCCACCAGTGTTGGCACGTCAACAGATACGCAGTATTTT. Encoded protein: CATSVGTSTDTQYF.

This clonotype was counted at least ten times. CDR3 amino acids: CSATGVGETGELFF. CDR3 nucleotides: TGCAGCGCGACAGGGGTTGGTGAAACCGGGGAGCTGTTTTTT. The V gene is TRBV29-1, the J gene TRBJ2-2; 8 bases agree with TRBD1. The trim removed 7 bases at V and 5 bases at J, leaving 9 bases unmatched. Germline lookup yields CDR1 SQVTM and CDR2 ANQGSEA. The CDR3 extends over 14 amino acids.

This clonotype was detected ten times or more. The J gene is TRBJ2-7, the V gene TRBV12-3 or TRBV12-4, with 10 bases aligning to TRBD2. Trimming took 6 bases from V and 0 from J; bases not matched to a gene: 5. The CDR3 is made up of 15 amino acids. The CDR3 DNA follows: TGTGCCAGCAGGCGTAGCGGGAGGAGCTCCTACGAGCAGTACTTC. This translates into CASRRSGRSSYEQYF.

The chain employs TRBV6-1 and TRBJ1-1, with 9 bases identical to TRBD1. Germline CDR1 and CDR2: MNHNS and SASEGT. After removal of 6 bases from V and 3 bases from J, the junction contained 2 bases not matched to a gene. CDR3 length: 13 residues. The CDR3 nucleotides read TGTGCCAGCAGACGGACAGGGGACACTGAAGCTTTCTTT. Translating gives CASRRTGDTEAFF.

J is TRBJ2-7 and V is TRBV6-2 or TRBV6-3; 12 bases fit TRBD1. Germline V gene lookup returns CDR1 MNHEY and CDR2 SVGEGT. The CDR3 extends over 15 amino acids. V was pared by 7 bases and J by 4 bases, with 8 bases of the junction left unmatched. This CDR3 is CASNFPGQGAYEQYF. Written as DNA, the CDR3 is TGTGCCAGCAATTTCCCGGGACAGGGGGCTTACGAGCAGTACTTC.

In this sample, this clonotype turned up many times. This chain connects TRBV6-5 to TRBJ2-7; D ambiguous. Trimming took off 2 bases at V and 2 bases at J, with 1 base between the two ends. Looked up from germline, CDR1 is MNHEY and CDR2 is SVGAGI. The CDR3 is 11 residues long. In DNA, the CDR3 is TGTGCCAGCAGTTACGCCTACGAGCAGTACTTC. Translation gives CASSYAYEQYF.

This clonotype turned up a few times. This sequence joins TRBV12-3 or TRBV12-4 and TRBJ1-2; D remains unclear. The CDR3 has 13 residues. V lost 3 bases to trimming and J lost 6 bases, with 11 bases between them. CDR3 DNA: TGTGCCAGCAGTTTTGCGGGGAGGCATGGCTACACCTTC. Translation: CASSFAGRHGYTF.

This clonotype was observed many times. The DNA for the CDR3 is TGTGCCATCACATCGGGGAACAGCGGCCCCTACGAGCAGTACTTC. Its protein is CAITSGNSGPYEQYF. The rearrangement joins TRBV10-3 to TRBJ2-7; possible D gene TRBD2, 5 bases. With 7 bases removed from V and 2 bases from J, the gap between germline ends came to 18 bases. CDR3 size: 15 residues. Germline-derived CDR1 and CDR2 are ENHRY and SYGVKD.

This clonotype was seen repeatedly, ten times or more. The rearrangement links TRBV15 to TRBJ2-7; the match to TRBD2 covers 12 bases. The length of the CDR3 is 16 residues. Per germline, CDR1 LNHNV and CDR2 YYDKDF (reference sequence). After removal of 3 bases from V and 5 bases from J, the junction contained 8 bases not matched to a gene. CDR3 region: CATSRDRLAGANEQYF. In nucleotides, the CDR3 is TGTGCCACCAGCAGGGATAGACTAGCGGGAGCCAACGAGCAGTACTTC.

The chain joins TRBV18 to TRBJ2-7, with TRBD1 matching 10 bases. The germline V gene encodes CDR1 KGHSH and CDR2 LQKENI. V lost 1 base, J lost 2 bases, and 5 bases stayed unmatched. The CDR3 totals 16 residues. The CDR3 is CASSPQDGQGAYEQYF. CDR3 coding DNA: TGTGCCAGCTCACCACAGGACGGACAGGGGGCCTACGAGCAGTACTTC.

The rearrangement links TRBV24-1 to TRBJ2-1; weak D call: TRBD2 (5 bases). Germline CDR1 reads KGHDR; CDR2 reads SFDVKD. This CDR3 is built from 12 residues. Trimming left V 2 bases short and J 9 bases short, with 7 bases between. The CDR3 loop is CATSDSGFEQFF. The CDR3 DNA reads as TGTGCCACCAGTGATTCGGGGTTTGAGCAGTTCTTC.

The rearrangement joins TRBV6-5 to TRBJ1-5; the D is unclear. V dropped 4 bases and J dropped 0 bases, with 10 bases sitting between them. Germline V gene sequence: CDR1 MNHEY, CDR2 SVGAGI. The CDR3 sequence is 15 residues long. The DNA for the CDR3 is TGTGCCAGCAGTTCTGGACGGAATAGCAATCAGCCCCAGCATTTT. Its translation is CASSSGRNSNQPQHF.

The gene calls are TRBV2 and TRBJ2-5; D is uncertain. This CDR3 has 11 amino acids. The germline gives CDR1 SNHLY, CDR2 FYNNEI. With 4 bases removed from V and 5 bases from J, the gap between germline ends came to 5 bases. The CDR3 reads CASSVYETQYF. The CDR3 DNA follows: TGTGCCAGCAGTGTCTACGAGACCCAGTACTTC.

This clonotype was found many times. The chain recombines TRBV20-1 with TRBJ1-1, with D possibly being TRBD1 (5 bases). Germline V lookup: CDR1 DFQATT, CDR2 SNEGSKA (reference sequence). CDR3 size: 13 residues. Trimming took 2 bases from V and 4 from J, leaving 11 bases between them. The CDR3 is CSARLGPSTEAFF. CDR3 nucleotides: TGCAGTGCTAGACTGGGACCGTCCACTGAAGCTTTCTTT.

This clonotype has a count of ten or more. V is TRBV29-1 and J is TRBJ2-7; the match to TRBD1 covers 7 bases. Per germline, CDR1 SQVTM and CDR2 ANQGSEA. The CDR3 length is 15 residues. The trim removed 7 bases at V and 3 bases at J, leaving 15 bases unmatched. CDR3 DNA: TGCAGCGCACTACCGGCGACAGGGACCCTCTACGAGCAGTACTTC. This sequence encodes CSALPATGTLYEQYF.